The 15 T cell receptor beta chains presented below share a single source sample, sequenced in a study of T cell changes during pregnancy in multiple sclerosis. Assay: immunoSEQ multiplex PCR; the TCRdb copy retains only in-frame clones and omits some. The sample shows approximately 57,000 clones, about 92% of them seen only once. The material was CD4+ T cells from peripheral blood mononuclear cells, obtained in the second trimester of pregnancy. The receptors shown here come from a female donor with multiple sclerosis, enrolled in a pregnancy study.

V usage is TRBV19 and J usage is TRBJ2-7, with 9 bases that match TRBD1. This CDR3 is built from 15 residues. The germline V gene has CDR1 LNHDA and CDR2 SQIVND (reference sequence). The V gene end was trimmed by 5 bases and the J gene end by 6 bases; junction bases not matched to a gene: 11. CDR3 coding DNA: TGTGCCAGTAGTCCTCTCCGGGACAGGGTAGGCGAGCAGTACTTC. Its translation is CASSPLRDRVGEQYF.

The rearrangement links TRBV11-2 to TRBJ2-7; possible D gene TRBD2, 6 bases. Germline V gene sequence: CDR1 SGHAT, CDR2 FQNNGV. Trimming took off 1 base at V and 5 bases at J, with 9 bases between the two ends. The CDR3 loop spans 13 amino acids. DNA for the CDR3: TGTGCCAGCAGCTTAGGGGGGGTGGACGAGCAGTACTTC. Translation gives CASSLGGVDEQYF. The complete variable domain, with remaining parts taken from reference TRBV11-2 and TRBJ2-7, reads EAGVAQSPRYKIIEKRQSVAFWCNPISGHATLYWYQQILGQGPKLLIQFQNNGVVDDSQLPKDRFSAERLKGVDSTLKIQPAKLEDSAVYLCASSLGGVDEQYFGPGTRLTVT.

The genes are TRBV19 and TRBJ2-7; maybe TRBD1 (5 bases). Looked up from germline, CDR1 is LNHDA and CDR2 is SQIVND (reference sequence). The CDR3 spans 13 residues. Deletions cut 4 bases from V and 3 bases from J, with 10 bases between. The CDR3 is CASSNGQGYEQYF. Here the CDR3 DNA reads TGTGCCAGTAGTAACGGACAAGGCTACGAGCAGTACTTC. Combining the CDR3 with reference TRBV19 and TRBJ2-7 gives the whole variable domain DGGITQSPKYLFRKEGQNVTLSCEQNLNHDAMYWYRQDPGQGLRLIYYSQIVNDFQKGDIAEGYSVSREKKESFPLTVTSAQKNPTAFYLCASSNGQGYEQYFGPGTRLTVT.

V and J are TRBV18 and TRBJ1-4; unclear D gene. The CDR3 extends over 15 amino acids. Looked up from germline, CDR1 is KGHSH and CDR2 is LQKENI. Trimming removed 2 bases from V and 5 bases from J, with 12 bases in between. CDR3 loop: CASSPIQAENEKLFF. For the CDR3, the DNA is TGTGCCAGCTCACCAATCCAGGCCGAAAATGAAAAACTGTTTTTT. Combining the CDR3 with reference TRBV18 and TRBJ1-4 gives the whole variable domain NAGVMQNPRHLVRRRGQEARLRCSPMKGHSHVYWYRQLPEEGLKFMVYLQKENIIDESGMPKERFSAEFPKEGPSILRIQQVVRGDSAAYFCASSPIQAENEKLFFGSGTQLSVL.

The J gene is TRBJ2-1, the V gene TRBV5-4; 7 positions match TRBD2. The V and J ends lost 9 bases and 7 bases, in that order; junction bases with no gene match: 16. The length of the CDR3 is 15 residues. CDR1 is SGHNT and CDR2 is YYREEE in the germline V gene (reference sequence). DNA of the CDR3: TGTGCCACCCACCCGGAGGGGAGGGTGTGGAATGAGCAGTTCTTC. Translating gives CATHPEGRVWNEQFF. The variable domain in full, completed from reference TRBV5-4 and TRBJ2-1, reads ETGVTQSPTHLIKTRGQQVTLRCSSQSGHNTVSWYQQALGQGPQFIFQYYREEENGRGNFPPRFSGLQFPNYSSELNVNALELDDSALYLCATHPEGRVWNEQFFGPGTRLTVL.

The rearrangement joins TRBV29-1 to TRBJ1-2; 8 nucleotides agree with TRBD1. Germline V gene sequence: CDR1 SQVTM, CDR2 ANQGSEA. The CDR3 covers 15 residues. With V trimmed by 3 bases and J by 3 bases, 9 bases remained unmatched. CDR3 coding DNA: TGCAGCGTTGACTACCTTGGACAGGGCCACTATGGCTACACCTTC. Translation gives CSVDYLGQGHYGYTF.

The chain joins TRBV2 to TRBJ2-2, with 10 bases identical to TRBD2. The CDR3 extends over 15 amino acids. CDR1 and CDR2 (germline): SNHLY, FYNNEI. The junction had 2 bases not matched to a gene; V was cut back by 5 bases and J by 2 bases. The CDR3 protein is CASSKREGNTGELFF. The CDR3 nucleotides are TGTGCCAGCAGTAAGCGGGAGGGCAACACCGGGGAGCTGTTTTTT.

The chain recombines TRBV25-1 with TRBJ1-1, with TRBD1 as a possible D gene (6 bases). This CDR3 spans 14 amino acids. V lost 6 bases and J lost 6, with 17 bases in between. Looked up from germline, CDR1 is MGHDK and CDR2 is SYGVNS. CDR3 DNA: TGTGCCAGCAGGGATACGGCCGGGGGGCCTGAAGCTTTCTTT. Translation: CASRDTAGGPEAFF.

The chain has TRBV4-2 and TRBJ1-4, with D unresolved. The CDR3 loop spans 17 amino acids. Germline CDR1 and CDR2: LGHNA and YNFKEQ. V was trimmed by 0 bases and J by 8 bases, leaving 19 bases between them. CDR3 protein: CASSQDSPGTEGEKLFF. The CDR3 coding sequence is TGTGCCAGCAGCCAAGATAGCCCGGGAACCGAAGGGGAAAAACTGTTTTTT.

The gene calls are TRBV19 and TRBJ2-3; 15 nucleotides match TRBD2. V was clipped by 4 bases and J by 3 bases; unmatched bases: 2. The CDR3 runs to 16 residues. Germline V CDR1 and CDR2: LNHDA, SQIVND (reference sequence). CDR3 in amino acids: CASSRTSGGVTDTQYF. As DNA, the CDR3 is TGTGCCAGTAGTAGGACTAGCGGGGGGGTAACAGATACGCAGTATTTT.

This clone showed up just a few times. The chain links TRBV15 to TRBJ1-1; D might be TRBD1 (5 bases). The CDR3 is 13 amino acids. Per germline, CDR1 LNHNV and CDR2 YYDKDF (reference sequence). V was clipped by 2 bases and J by 2 bases, with 6 bases between them. CDR3 nucleotides: TGTGCCACCAGCAGACAGGGAAACACTGAAGCTTTCTTT. As protein: CATSRQGNTEAFF. Full variable domain (missing parts from reference TRBV15 and TRBJ1-1): DAMVIQNPRYQVTQFGKPVTLSCSQTLNHNVMYWYQQKSSQAPKLLFHYYDKDFNNEADTPDNFQSRRPNTSFCFLDIRSPGLGDTAMYLCATSRQGNTEAFFGQGTRLTVV.

The rearrangement joins TRBV9 to TRBJ2-3; D perhaps matches TRBD2 (6 bases). This CDR3 region has 16 residues. Trimming removed 4 bases at V and 1 base at J, with 16 bases between. Germline values: CDR1 SGDLS, CDR2 YYNGEE. DNA of the CDR3: TGTGCCAGCAGCCCACGGAGTGGCGGGGGCACAGATACGCAGTATTTT. Translation: CASSPRSGGGTDTQYF.

The V call is TRBV5-6, the J call TRBJ2-5; D not certain. This CDR3 region has 15 residues. The germline V and J ends were trimmed by 4 bases and 5 bases, with 18 bases remaining between them. Germline lookup yields CDR1 SGHDT and CDR2 YYEEEE. CDR3 sequence: CASSRRVGSVETQYF. CDR3 coding DNA: TGTGCCAGCAGCCGGAGAGTAGGATCAGTTGAGACCCAGTACTTC.

This clone came up once. The chain has TRBV2 and TRBJ2-7; D might be TRBD2 (6 bases). The V end lost 5 bases, the J end lost 5 bases, and 13 bases lay between the germline ends. This CDR3 comprises 13 residues. Germline V lookup: CDR1 SNHLY, CDR2 FYNNEI. The CDR3 loop reads CASSLSGGDEQYF. CDR3 coding DNA: TGTGCCAGCAGTCTTTCTGGCGGGGACGAGCAGTACTTC.

This rearrangement joins TRBV6-1 to TRBJ1-1, with D possibly TRBD1 on 5 matching bases. V shed 3 bases and J shed 2 bases, with 13 bases lying between them. Germline V lookup: CDR1 MNHNS, CDR2 SASEGT. CDR3 length: 15 amino acids. The chain's CDR3 is CASSEIRGVNTEAFF. CDR3 nucleotides: TGTGCCAGCAGTGAGATCCGGGGGGTTAACACTGAAGCTTTCTTT.